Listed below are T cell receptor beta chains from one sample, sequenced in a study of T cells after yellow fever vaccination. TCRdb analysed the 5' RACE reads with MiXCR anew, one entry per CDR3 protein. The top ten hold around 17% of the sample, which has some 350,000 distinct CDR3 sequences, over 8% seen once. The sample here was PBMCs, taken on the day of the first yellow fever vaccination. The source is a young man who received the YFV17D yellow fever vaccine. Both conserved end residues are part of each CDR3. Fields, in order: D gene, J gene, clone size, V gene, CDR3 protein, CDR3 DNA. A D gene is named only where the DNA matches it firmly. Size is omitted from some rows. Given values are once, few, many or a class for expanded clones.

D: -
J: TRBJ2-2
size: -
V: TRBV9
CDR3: CASSVDRGGGTGELFF
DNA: TGTGCCAGCAGCGTAGACCGTGGAGGGGGGACCGGGGAGCTGTTTTTT

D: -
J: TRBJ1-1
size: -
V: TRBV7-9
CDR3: CASSLSGGVTNTEAFF
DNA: TGTGCCAGCAGCTTATCGGGAGGGGTCACGAACACTGAAGCTTTCTTT

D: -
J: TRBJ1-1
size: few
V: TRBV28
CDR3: CASRPVGLGTEAFF
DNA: TGTGCCAGCAGGCCGGTTGGGTTGGGCACTGAAGCTTTCTTT

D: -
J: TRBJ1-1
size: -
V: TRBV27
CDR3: CASSLGLREDEAFF
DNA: TGTGCCAGCAGTCTCGGACTCAGGGAGGATGAAGCTTTCTTT

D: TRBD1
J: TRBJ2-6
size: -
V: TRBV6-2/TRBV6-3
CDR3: CASSGEGGYGANVLTF
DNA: TGTGCCAGCAGTGGGGAAGGGGGCTATGGGGCCAACGTCCTGACTTTC

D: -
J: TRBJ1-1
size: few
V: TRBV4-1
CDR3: CASSQAGGANTEAFF
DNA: TGCGCCAGCAGCCAAGCGGGGGGAGCGAACACTGAAGCTTTCTTT

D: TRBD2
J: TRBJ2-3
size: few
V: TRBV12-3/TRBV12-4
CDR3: CASSSPAGNTDTQYF
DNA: TGTGCCAGCTCCAGCCCAGCGGGGAACACAGATACGCAGTATTTT

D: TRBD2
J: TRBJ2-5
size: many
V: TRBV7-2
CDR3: CASSRRLAGVGTQYF
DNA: TGTGCCAGCAGCCGGAGACTAGCGGGGGTAGGGACCCAGTACTTC

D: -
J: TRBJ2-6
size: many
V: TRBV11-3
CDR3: CASSLMGPSSGANVLTF
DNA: TGTGCCAGCAGCTTAATGGGACCGAGCTCTGGGGCCAACGTCCTGACTTTC

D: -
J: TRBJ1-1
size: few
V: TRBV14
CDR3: CASSHNRDAEAFF
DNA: TGTGCCAGCAGCCATAACCGGGACGCTGAAGCTTTCTTT

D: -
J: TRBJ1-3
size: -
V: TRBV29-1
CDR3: CSVDRGYTIYF
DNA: TGCAGCGTTGATAGGGGATACACCATATATTTT

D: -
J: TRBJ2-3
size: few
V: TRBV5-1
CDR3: CASGSGAVGPDTQYF
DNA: TGCGCCAGCGGGTCAGGGGCCGTTGGCCCAGATACGCAGTATTTT

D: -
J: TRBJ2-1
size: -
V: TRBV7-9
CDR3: CASSCPLAYNEQFF
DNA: TGTGCCAGCAGCTGCCCACTAGCCTACAATGAGCAGTTCTTC

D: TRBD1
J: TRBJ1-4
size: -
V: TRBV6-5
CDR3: CASSYGQGDEKLFF
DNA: TGTGCCAGCAGTTATGGACAGGGGGATGAAAAACTGTTTTTT

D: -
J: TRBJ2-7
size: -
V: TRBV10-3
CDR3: CAISANSYEQYF
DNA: TGTGCCATCAGTGCCAATTCCTACGAGCAGTACTTC

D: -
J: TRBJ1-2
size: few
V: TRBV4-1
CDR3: CASSLQYPDIYGYTF
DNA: TGCGCCAGCAGCCTCCAATACCCAGACATCTATGGCTACACCTTC

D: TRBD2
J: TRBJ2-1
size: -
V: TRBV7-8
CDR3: CASNRLAGNFEQFF
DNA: TGTGCCAGCAACCGACTAGCGGGGAATTTTGAGCAGTTCTTC

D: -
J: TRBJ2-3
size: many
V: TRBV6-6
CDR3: CASSSWDTQYF
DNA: TGTGCCAGCAGTTCTTGGGATACGCAGTATTTT

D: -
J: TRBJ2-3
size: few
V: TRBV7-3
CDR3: CASSSGITDTQYF
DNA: TGTGCCAGCAGCTCCGGGATCACAGATACGCAGTATTTT

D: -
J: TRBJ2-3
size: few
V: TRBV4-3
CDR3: CASSQDLGGGPTDTQYF
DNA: TGCGCCAGCAGCCAAGATCTGGGCGGAGGGCCCACAGATACGCAGTATTTT

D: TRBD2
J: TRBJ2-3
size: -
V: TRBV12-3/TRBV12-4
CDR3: CASSPLYGRDTDTQYF
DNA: TGTGCCAGCAGTCCCCTCTACGGGAGGGACACAGATACGCAGTATTTT

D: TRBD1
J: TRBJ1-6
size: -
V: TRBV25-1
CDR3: CASRDTGAGSPLHF
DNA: TGTGCCAGCAGGGATACAGGGGCTGGGTCACCCCTCCACTTT

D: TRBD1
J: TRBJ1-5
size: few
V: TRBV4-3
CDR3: CASSPRTGQGIHQPQHF
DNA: TGCGCCAGCAGCCCCCGCACGGGACAGGGGATCCATCAGCCCCAGCATTTT

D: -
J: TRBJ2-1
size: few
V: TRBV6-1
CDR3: CASTAGAFYNEQFF
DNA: TGTGCCAGCACGGCAGGGGCTTTCTACAATGAGCAGTTCTTC

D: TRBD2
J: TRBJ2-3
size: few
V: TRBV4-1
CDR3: CASSQEQRGGVDTQYF
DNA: TGCGCCAGCAGCCAAGAGCAGCGGGGGGGCGTAGATACGCAGTATTTT

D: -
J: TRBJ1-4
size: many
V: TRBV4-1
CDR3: CASSQGGEKLFF
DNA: TGCGCCAGCAGCCAAGGGGGTGAAAAACTGTTTTTT

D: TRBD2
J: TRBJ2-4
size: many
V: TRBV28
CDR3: CASSSSGAGGIQNIQYF
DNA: TGTGCCAGCAGTTCCAGCGGAGCGGGAGGGATCCAAAACATTCAGTACTTC

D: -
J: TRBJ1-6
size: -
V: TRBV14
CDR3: CASSQDSGSSPLHF
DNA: TGTGCCAGCAGCCAAGATTCGGGGAGCTCACCCCTCCACTTT

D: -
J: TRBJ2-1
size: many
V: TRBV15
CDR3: CATSRDPHNEQFF
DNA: TGTGCCACCAGCAGAGATCCCCACAATGAGCAGTTCTTC

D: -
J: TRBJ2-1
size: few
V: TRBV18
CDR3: CASSPPTGTSEQFF
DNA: TGTGCCAGCTCACCTCCCACAGGCACTAGTGAGCAGTTCTTC

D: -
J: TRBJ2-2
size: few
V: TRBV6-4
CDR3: CASSPEGLTGELFF
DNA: TGTGCCAGCAGCCCGGAGGGACTCACCGGGGAGCTGTTTTTT

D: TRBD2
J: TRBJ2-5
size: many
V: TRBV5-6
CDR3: CASRSTSGGWGTQYF
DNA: TGTGCCAGCAGGTCAACTAGCGGGGGCTGGGGGACCCAGTACTTC

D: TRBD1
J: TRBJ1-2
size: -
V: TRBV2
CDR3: CASSAGQGASDYGYTF
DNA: TGTGCCAGCAGCGCCGGACAGGGGGCGTCGGACTATGGCTACACCTTC

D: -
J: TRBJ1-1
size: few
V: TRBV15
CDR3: CATSSTTGGRTEAFF
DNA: TGTGCCACCAGCAGTACGACCGGGGGGCGTACTGAAGCTTTCTTT

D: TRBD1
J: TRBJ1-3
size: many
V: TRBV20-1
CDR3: CSALTTGGPGNTIYF
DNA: TGCAGTGCTCTGACGACAGGGGGCCCTGGAAACACCATATATTTT

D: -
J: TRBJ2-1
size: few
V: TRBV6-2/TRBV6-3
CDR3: CASRLFSGWGEQFF
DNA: TGTGCCAGCAGGTTATTCTCCGGGTGGGGTGAGCAGTTCTTC

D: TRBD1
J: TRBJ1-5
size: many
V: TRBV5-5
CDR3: CASSLAPDRAGQPQHF
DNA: TGTGCCAGCAGCTTGGCACCGGACAGGGCGGGACAGCCCCAGCATTTT

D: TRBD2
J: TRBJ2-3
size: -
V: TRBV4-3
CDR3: CASSHEGTSGGSDTQYF
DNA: TGCGCCAGCAGCCACGAGGGGACTAGCGGGGGGTCAGATACGCAGTATTTT

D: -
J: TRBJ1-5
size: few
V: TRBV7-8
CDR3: CASRAGVSNQPQHF
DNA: TGTGCCAGCAGGGCAGGGGTGAGCAATCAGCCCCAGCATTTT

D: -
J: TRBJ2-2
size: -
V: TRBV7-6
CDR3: CASSRIGPSGGELFF
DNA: TGTGCCAGCAGCCGGATCGGGCCGTCTGGGGGGGAGCTGTTTTTT

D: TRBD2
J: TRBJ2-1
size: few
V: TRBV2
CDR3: CASSSLTSDEQFF
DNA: TGTGCCAGCAGTTCCCTTACTAGCGATGAGCAGTTCTTC

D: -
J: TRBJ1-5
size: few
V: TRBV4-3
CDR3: CASSPGLVDQPQHF
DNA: TGCGCCAGCAGCCCGGGACTTGTCGATCAGCCCCAGCATTTT

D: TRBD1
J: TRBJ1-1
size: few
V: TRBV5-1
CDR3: CASSVGQGYTEAFF
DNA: TGCGCCAGCAGCGTGGGACAGGGGTACACTGAAGCTTTCTTT

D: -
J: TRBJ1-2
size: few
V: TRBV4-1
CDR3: CASSPSTSTGVNYGYTF
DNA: TGCGCCAGCAGCCCATCCACCTCGACAGGCGTTAACTATGGCTACACCTTC

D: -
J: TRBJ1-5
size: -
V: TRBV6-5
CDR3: CASSYSFNQPQHF
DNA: TGTGCCAGCAGCTACAGTTTCAATCAGCCCCAGCATTTT

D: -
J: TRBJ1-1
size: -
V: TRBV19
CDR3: CASIHQGKHTEAFF
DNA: TGTGCCAGCATCCATCAGGGGAAGCACACTGAAGCTTTCTTT

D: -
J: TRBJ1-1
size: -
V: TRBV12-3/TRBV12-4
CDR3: CASTLTPGMNTEAFF
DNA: TGTGCCAGCACCCTAACCCCCGGCATGAACACTGAAGCTTTCTTT

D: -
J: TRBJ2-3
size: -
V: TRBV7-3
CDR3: CASSFHPSEGPDTQYF
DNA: TGTGCCAGCAGCTTCCACCCTTCGGAGGGCCCAGATACGCAGTATTTT

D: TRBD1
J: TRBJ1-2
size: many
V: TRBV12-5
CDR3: CASGLGTGVGTSVF
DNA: TGTGCTAGTGGTTTGGGGACAGGGGTCGGGACTTCGGTCTTC

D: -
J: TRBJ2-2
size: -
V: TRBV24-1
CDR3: CATSDGIRDMNTGELFF
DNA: TGTGCCACCAGTGACGGAATCCGGGACATGAACACCGGGGAGCTGTTTTTT

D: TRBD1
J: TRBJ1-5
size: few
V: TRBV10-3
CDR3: CAISDPDRGSNQPQHF
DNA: TGTGCCATCAGTGACCCAGACAGGGGCAGCAATCAGCCCCAGCATTTT

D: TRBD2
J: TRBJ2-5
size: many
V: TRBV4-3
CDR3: CASSQGQLAGGLRETQYF
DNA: TGCGCCAGCAGCCAAGGTCAACTAGCGGGGGGCTTGAGGGAGACCCAGTACTTC

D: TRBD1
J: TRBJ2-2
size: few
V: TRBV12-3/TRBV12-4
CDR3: CASSFTYDHRGLDTGELFF
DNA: TGTGCCAGCAGTTTTACGTATGATCACAGGGGGCTCGACACCGGGGAGCTGTTTTTT